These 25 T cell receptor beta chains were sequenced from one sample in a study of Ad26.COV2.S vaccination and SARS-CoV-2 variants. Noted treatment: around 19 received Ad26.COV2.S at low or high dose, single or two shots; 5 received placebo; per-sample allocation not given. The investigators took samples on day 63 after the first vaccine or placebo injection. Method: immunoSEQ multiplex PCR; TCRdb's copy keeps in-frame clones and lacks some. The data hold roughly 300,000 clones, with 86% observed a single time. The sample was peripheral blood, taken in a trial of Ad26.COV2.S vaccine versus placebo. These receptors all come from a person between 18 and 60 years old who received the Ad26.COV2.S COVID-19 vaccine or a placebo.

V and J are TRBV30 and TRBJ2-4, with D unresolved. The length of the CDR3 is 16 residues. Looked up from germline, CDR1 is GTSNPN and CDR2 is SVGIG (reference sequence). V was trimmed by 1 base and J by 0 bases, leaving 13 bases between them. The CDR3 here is CAWSGTLLGAKNIQYF. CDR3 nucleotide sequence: TGTGCCTGGAGTGGAACACTACTGGGAGCCAAAAACATTCAGTACTTC.

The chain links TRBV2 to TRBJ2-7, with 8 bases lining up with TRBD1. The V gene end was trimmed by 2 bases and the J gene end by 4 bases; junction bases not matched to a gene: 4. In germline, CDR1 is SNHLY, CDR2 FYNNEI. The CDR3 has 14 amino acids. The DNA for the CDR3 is TGTGCCAGCAGTGAACAGGGGGCTGAATACGAGCAGTACTTC. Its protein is CASSEQGAEYEQYF. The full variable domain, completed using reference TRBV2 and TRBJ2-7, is EPEVTQTPSHQVTQMGQEVILRCVPISNHLYFYWYRQILGQKVEFLVSFYNNEISEKSEIFDDQFSVERPDGSNFTLKIRSTKLEDSAMYFCASSEQGAEYEQYFGPGTRLTVT.

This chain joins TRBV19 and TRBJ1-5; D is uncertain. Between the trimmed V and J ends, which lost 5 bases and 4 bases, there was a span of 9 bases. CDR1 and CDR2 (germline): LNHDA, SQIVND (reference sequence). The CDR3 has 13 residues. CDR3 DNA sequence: TGTGCCAGTAGTGCAGTGGGGAATCAGCCCCAGCATTTT. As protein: CASSAVGNQPQHF.

The CDR3 protein is CASSPGRLRGVSSTDTQYF. Here the CDR3 DNA reads TGTGCCAGCAGTCCCGGGCGTCTGCGGGGGGTTTCTAGCACAGATACGCAGTATTTT. The chain employs TRBV2 and TRBJ2-3, with 8 bases that match TRBD2. After removal of 5 bases from V and 0 bases from J, the junction contained 16 bases not matched to a gene. CDR3 length equals 19 residues. Germline-derived CDR1 and CDR2 are SNHLY and FYNNEI.

The CDR3, as DNA: TGTGCCAGCAGCTTGGTTGCGGGGGCCACCTACGAGCAGTACTTC. Its protein product is CASSLVAGATYEQYF. V gene TRBV5-4 combines with J gene TRBJ2-7, with a possible D match to TRBD2 (7 bases). CDR3 length equals 15 residues. With 0 bases removed from V and 2 bases from J, the gap between germline ends came to 12 bases. CDR1 is SGHNT and CDR2 is YYREEE in the germline V gene (reference sequence).

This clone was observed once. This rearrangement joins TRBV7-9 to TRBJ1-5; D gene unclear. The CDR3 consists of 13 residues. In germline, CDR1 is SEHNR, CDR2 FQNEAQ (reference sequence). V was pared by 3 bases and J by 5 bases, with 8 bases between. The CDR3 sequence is CASSFSEDQPQHF. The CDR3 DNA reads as TGTGCCAGCAGCTTTTCAGAGGATCAGCCCCAGCATTTT.

The CDR3 coding sequence is TGTGCCAGCAGCCCACGGGGGACAAAGTCTCACGAGCAGTACTTC. The encoded protein is CASSPRGTKSHEQYF. The chain carries TRBV6-5 and TRBJ2-7; D is possibly TRBD1 or TRBD2 (6 bases each). With 6 bases removed from V and 5 bases from J, the gap between germline ends came to 20 bases. Germline values: CDR1 MNHEY, CDR2 SVGAGI. The CDR3 is 15 amino acids.

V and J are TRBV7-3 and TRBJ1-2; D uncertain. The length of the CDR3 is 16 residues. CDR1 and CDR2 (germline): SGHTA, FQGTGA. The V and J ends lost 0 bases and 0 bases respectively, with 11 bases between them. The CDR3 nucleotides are TGTGCCAGCAGCTTAACTGGAAGCATCTCTAACTATGGCTACACCTTC. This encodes CASSLTGSISNYGYTF.

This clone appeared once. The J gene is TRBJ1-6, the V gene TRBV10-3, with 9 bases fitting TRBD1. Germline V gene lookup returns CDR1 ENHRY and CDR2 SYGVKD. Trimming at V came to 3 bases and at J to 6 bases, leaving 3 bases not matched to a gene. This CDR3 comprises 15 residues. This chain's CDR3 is CAISEWTGANSPLHF. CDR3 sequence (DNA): TGTGCCATCAGTGAATGGACAGGGGCTAATTCACCCCTCCACTTT.

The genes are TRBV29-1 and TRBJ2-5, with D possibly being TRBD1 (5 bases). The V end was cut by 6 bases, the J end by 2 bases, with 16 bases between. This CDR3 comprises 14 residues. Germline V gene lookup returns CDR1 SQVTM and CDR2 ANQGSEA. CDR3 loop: CSVLSMGRQETQYF. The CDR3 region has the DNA TGCAGCGTCCTCTCAATGGGGCGGCAAGAGACCCAGTACTTC.

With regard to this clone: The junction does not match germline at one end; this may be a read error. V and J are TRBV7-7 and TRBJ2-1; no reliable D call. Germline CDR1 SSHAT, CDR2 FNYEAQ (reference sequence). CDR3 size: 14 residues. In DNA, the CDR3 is TGTGCTAGCAGCTTAGCCTTACAGAGCAATGAGCAGTTCTTC. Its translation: CASSLALQSNEQFF.

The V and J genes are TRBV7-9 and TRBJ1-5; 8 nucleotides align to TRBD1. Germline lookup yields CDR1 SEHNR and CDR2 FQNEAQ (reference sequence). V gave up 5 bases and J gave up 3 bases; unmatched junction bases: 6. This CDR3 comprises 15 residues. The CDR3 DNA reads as TGTGCCAGCAGCCCTACAGGGGGGATCAATCAGCCCCAGCATTTT. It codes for CASSPTGGINQPQHF.

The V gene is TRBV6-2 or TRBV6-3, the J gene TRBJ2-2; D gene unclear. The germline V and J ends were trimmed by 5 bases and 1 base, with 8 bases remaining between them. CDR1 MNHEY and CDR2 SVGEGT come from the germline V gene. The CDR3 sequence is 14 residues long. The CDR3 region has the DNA TGTGCCAGCAGTCGGTCCAGGAACACCGGGGAGCTGTTTTTT. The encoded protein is CASSRSRNTGELFF.

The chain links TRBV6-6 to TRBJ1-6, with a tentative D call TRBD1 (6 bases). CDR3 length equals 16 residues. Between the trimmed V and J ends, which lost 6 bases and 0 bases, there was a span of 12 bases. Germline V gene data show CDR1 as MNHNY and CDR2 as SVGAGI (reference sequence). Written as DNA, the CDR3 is TGTGCCAGCAGATCTCAGGGGAGCTCCTATAATTCACCCCTCCACTTT. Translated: CASRSQGSSYNSPLHF.

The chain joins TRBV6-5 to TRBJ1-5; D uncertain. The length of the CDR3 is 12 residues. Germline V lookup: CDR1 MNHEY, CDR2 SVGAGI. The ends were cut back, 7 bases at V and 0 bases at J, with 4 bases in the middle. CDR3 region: CASNRSNQPQHF. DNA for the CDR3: TGTGCCAGCAATCGTAGCAATCAGCCCCAGCATTTT.

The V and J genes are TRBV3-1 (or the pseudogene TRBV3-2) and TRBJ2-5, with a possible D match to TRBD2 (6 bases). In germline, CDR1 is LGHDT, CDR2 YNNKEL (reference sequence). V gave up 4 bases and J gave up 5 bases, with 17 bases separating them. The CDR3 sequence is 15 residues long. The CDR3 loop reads CASSPTLSGGETQYF. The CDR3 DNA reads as TGTGCCAGCAGCCCCACCCTCTCTGGGGGGGAGACCCAGTACTTC.

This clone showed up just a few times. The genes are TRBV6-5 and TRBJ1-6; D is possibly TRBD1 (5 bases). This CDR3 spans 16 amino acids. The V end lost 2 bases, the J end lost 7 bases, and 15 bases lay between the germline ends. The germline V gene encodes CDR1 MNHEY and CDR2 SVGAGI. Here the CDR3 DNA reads TGTGCCAGCAGTTACACGGGCAGGGTCGACAATTCACCCCTCCACTTT. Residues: CASSYTGRVDNSPLHF.

The CDR3 sequence: CASSPLAPPETQYF. CDR3 nucleotide sequence: TGCGCCAGCAGCCCCCTGGCCCCGCCGGAGACCCAGTACTTC. The J gene is TRBJ2-5, the V gene TRBV5-1; D not certain. The length of the CDR3 is 14 residues. Germline V gives CDR1 SGHRS, CDR2 YFSETQ. V was clipped by 4 bases and J by 5 bases, with 15 bases between them.

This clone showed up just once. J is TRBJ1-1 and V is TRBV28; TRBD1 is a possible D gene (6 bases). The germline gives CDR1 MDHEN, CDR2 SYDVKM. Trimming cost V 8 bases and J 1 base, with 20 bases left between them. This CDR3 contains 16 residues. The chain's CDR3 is CASVGGEGRGNTEAFF. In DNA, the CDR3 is TGTGCCAGCGTAGGGGGAGAGGGTAGAGGGAACACTGAAGCTTTCTTT.

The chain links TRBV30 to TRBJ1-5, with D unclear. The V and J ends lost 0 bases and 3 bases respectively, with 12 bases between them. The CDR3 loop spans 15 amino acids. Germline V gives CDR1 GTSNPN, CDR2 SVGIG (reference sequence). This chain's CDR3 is CAWSVGSGSNQPQHF. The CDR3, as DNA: TGTGCCTGGAGTGTTGGTAGTGGATCCAATCAGCCCCAGCATTTT.

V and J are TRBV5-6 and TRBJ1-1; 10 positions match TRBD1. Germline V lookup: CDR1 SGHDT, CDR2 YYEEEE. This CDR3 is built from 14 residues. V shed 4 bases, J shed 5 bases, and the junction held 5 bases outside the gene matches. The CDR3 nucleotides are TGTGCCAGCAGCCGGGACAGGGGTAGGACTGAAGCTTTCTTT. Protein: CASSRDRGRTEAFF.

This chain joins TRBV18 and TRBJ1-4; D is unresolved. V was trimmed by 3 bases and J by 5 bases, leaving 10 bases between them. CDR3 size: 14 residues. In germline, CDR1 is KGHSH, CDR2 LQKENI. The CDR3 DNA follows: TGTGCCAGCTCACCGCCAGCCGAGAATGAAAAACTGTTTTTT. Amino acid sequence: CASSPPAENEKLFF.

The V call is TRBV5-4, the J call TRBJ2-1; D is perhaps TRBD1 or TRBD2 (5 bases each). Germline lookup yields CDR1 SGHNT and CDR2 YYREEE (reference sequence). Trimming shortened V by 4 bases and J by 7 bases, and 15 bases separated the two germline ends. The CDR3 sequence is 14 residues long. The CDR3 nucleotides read TGTGCCAGCAGCACATCGGGACCTCGAAATGAGCAGTTCTTC. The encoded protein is CASSTSGPRNEQFF.

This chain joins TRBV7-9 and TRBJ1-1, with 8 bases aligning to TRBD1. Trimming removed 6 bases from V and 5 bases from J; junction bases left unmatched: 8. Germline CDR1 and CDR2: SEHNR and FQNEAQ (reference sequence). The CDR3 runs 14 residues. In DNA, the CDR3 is TGTGCCAGCAGACCTGGACAGGGTGGGACTGAAGCTTTCTTT. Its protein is CASRPGQGGTEAFF.

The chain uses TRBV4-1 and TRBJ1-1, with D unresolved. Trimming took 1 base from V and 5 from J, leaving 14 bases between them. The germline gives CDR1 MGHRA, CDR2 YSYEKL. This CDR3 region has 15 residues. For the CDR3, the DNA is TGCGCCAGCAGCCAAGTAGGGAGAAGGAAAACTGAAGCTTTCTTT. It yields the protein CASSQVGRRKTEAFF.